The clone carrying this T cell receptor beta chain was picked up many times. This CDR3 is 12 amino acids long. CDR1 ENHRY and CDR2 SYGVKD come from the germline V gene. V lost 6 bases and J 6 bases, leaving 8 bases between the germline ends. This entry belongs to a study of identical twins. TCRdb called the 5' RACE reads again in MiXCR, with one record for every CDR3 protein. The sample holds a few hundred thousand distinct CDR3 sequences; around 15% are singletons and the top ten take approximately 0.98%. These data also formed part of another study, on yellow fever vaccine responses in identical twins.

Material: CD4+ T cells sorted from blood. The receptor's source is a woman aged 18 to 35 in good health. The chain combines TRBV10-3 with TRBJ2-2; D remains unclear. CDR3 residues: CAISQAPGELFF. The CDR3 bases are TGTGCCATCAGCCAGGCTCCCGGGGAGCTGTTTTTT.